A selection of T cell receptor beta chains follows, all from one sample in a study of blood T cells in healthy people across ages. A single record per CDR3 protein comes from TCRdb applying MiXCR to the 5' RACE reads. The sample holds 700,000 to 950,000 distinct CDR3 sequences, roughly 64% seen once. Sequencing input: blood. The source of these receptors is a man aged 25 to 45 in good health. Each CDR3 is given with its conserved first and last residue. The size field is filled for only some rows; it gives once, few, many or a size class.

v_gene: TRBV20-1
abundance: once
len: 15
CDR3aa: CSARDSKGEYYGYTF

v_gene: TRBV9
abundance: NA
len: 15
CDR3aa: CASSVAHTGREAQYF

v_gene: TRBV27
abundance: NA
len: 17
CDR3aa: CASSLSSWTGIDNEQFF

v_gene: TRBV20-1
abundance: NA
len: 19
CDR3aa: CSARVRAGLAGVWQETQYF

v_gene: TRBV7-2
abundance: many
len: 14
CDR3aa: CASTLYRGANVLTF

v_gene: TRBV20-1
abundance: once
len: 13
CDR3aa: CSANDDRADEQYF

v_gene: TRBV20-1
abundance: few
len: 16
CDR3aa: CSARDWASGVRETQYF

v_gene: TRBV27
abundance: NA
len: 16
CDR3aa: CASSGKQGPGANVLTF

v_gene: TRBV18
abundance: NA
len: 14
CDR3aa: CASSSQRGSYEQYF

v_gene: TRBV7-9
abundance: NA
len: 14
CDR3aa: CASSRGQGNTPLHF

v_gene: TRBV29-1
abundance: few
len: 13
CDR3aa: CSSTGQSGETQYF

v_gene: TRBV5-1
abundance: many
len: 14
CDR3aa: CASSLGTSTDTQYF

v_gene: TRBV12-3/TRBV12-4
abundance: few
len: 14
CDR3aa: CASREGPWEETQYF

v_gene: TRBV7-2
abundance: NA
len: 18
CDR3aa: CASSLARLSDRAERGYTF

v_gene: TRBV20-1
abundance: few
len: 15
CDR3aa: CSAFPTGYYNSPLHF

v_gene: TRBV10-3
abundance: once
len: 14
CDR3aa: CAIRKDELSYGYTF

v_gene: TRBV3-1
abundance: NA
len: 15
CDR3aa: CASSQAVGSSYEQYF

v_gene: TRBV20-1
abundance: once
len: 11
CDR3aa: CSATQGKGQYF

v_gene: TRBV5-1
abundance: NA
len: 14
CDR3aa: CASRLEGNNSPLHF

v_gene: TRBV5-1
abundance: few
len: 15
CDR3aa: CASSPPGTAFYEQYF

v_gene: TRBV24-1
abundance: once
len: 15
CDR3aa: CATSGLVGVGDTQYF

v_gene: TRBV13
abundance: NA
len: 16
CDR3aa: CASSPLGGGGTDTQYF

v_gene: TRBV2
abundance: NA
len: 14
CDR3aa: CASSEGGLNNEQFF

v_gene: TRBV12-3/TRBV12-4
abundance: once
len: 14
CDR3aa: CASGATSMTDTQYF

v_gene: TRBV7-2
abundance: NA
len: 14
CDR3aa: CASSLVVVGETQYF

v_gene: TRBV28
abundance: many
len: 15
CDR3aa: CASSTSGQAHYEQYF

v_gene: TRBV29-1
abundance: NA
len: 13
CDR3aa: CSGKLLAGDTQYF

v_gene: TRBV9
abundance: NA
len: 14
CDR3aa: CASSVVSGSSPLHF

v_gene: TRBV6-2/TRBV6-3
abundance: NA
len: 13
CDR3aa: CASSLGRLSEQYF

v_gene: TRBV6-5
abundance: few
len: 15
CDR3aa: CASRDPTQGVLGYTF

v_gene: TRBV7-7
abundance: NA
len: 13
CDR3aa: CASSFWGKETQYF

v_gene: TRBV20-1
abundance: NA
len: 14
CDR3aa: CSASQRGTTNEQFF

v_gene: TRBV4-3
abundance: NA
len: 18
CDR3aa: CASSQGIGGAGLRDTQYF

v_gene: TRBV3-1
abundance: NA
len: 13
CDR3aa: CASSLWGSTEAFF

v_gene: TRBV10-3
abundance: once
len: 19
CDR3aa: CAISESRFGTSGYFVEQYF

v_gene: TRBV5-1
abundance: NA
len: 17
CDR3aa: CASSPGTIGGERETQYF

v_gene: TRBV6-6
abundance: NA
len: 15
CDR3aa: CASSYLTGVREKLFF

v_gene: TRBV7-9
abundance: NA
len: 14
CDR3aa: CASSFPDREETQYF

v_gene: TRBV4-1
abundance: NA
len: 18
CDR3aa: CASSQVTRRDRDKDEQFF

v_gene: TRBV7-9
abundance: NA
len: 15
CDR3aa: CASSPSGGTNTEAFF

v_gene: TRBV20-1
abundance: NA
len: 12
CDR3aa: CSASPGWDTQYF

v_gene: TRBV13
abundance: NA
len: 16
CDR3aa: CASNVPGGAAYNEQFF

v_gene: TRBV20-1
abundance: NA
len: 12
CDR3aa: CSVRPPGDIQYF

v_gene: TRBV29-1
abundance: few
len: 13
CDR3aa: CSGKTGVGTEAFF

v_gene: TRBV10-3
abundance: few
len: 11
CDR3aa: CAISNGETQYF

v_gene: TRBV2
abundance: NA
len: 14
CDR3aa: CASSTTLFGAEAFF

v_gene: TRBV6-1
abundance: few
len: 16
CDR3aa: CASSGGGGRAAYEQYF

v_gene: TRBV7-8
abundance: NA
len: 14
CDR3aa: CASSLDETGEKLFF

v_gene: TRBV15
abundance: once
len: 14
CDR3aa: CATSSSRGTYTQYF